This T cell receptor beta chain was sequenced in a study of CD8 T cells in Susac syndrome. Controls were healthy donors chosen to match patients in age and sex. Negative magnetic isolation gave CD8+ and CD4+ cells; FACS enriched CD8+ TEMRA. CDR1 is SGHRS, CDR2 YFSETQ, per germline. V was cut by 1 base and J by 0 bases, with 8 bases left in between. CDR3 length: 15 residues. RNA, at about 0.45 to 1 ug, was reverse transcribed with random hexamers. TCRdb analysed the immunoSEQ multiplex PCR reads with MiXCR anew, one entry per CDR3 protein. The table records tens of thousands of distinct CDR3 sequences, nearly 95% of them present only once.

Input material: CD8+ T cells from PBMCs. This receptor was obtained from a human donor in good health. The chain is built from TRBV5-1 and TRBJ2-1, with D perhaps TRBD1 (5 bases). The CDR3 region has the DNA TGCGCCAGCAGCTTGACCGACAGCTCCTACAATGAGCAGTTCTTC. Translating it yields CASSLTDSSYNEQFF.